The 31 T cell receptor beta chains below come from one sample, sequenced in a study of T cell responses to AZD1222 COVID-19 vaccine. Some clones are missing from TCRdb's copy, which holds only in-frame ones; the method was immunoSEQ multiplex PCR. The sample consists of tens of thousands of clones, 88% of them appearing once. This material consisted of peripheral blood, taken on day 0 of MenACWY control vaccination. These receptors came from an adult in good health.

The chain carries TRBV11-2 and TRBJ2-5, with a tentative D call TRBD2 (6 bases). Trimming shortened V by 5 bases and J by 2 bases, and 12 bases separated the two germline ends. CDR1 SGHAT and CDR2 FQNNGV come from the germline V gene. CDR3 length equals 14 residues. Here the CDR3 reads CASSVEEGQETQYF. The DNA of the CDR3 is TGTGCCAGCAGCGTTGAGGAGGGGCAAGAGACCCAGTACTTC.

This sequence joins TRBV5-5 and TRBJ1-2; D gene uncertain. CDR3 size: 15 residues. Germline values: CDR1 SGHKS, CDR2 YYEKEE (reference sequence). Trimming left V 5 bases short and J 1 base short, with 15 bases between. The CDR3 DNA follows: TGTGCCAGCAGTTCGCTCGGGGATCTTAACTATGGCTACACCTTC. It is translated as CASSSLGDLNYGYTF.

This clone was counted a single time. The J gene is TRBJ1-4, the V gene TRBV4-3, with D unresolved. The CDR3 consists of 13 residues. Germline CDR1 is LGHNA and CDR2 is YSLEER. Trimming took off 0 bases at V and 12 bases at J, with 11 bases between the two ends. The CDR3 bases are TGCGCCAGCAGCCAAGATAGGAGGGCCGAACTGTTTTTT. Translating it yields CASSQDRRAELFF.

The gene calls are TRBV10-3 and TRBJ1-3, with 8 bases that match TRBD1. The ends lost 4 bases at V and 3 bases at J; junction bases unmatched: 11. The CDR3 has 17 residues. The germline V gene encodes CDR1 ENHRY and CDR2 SYGVKD. This chain's CDR3 is CAISGGGQGALGNTIYF. The CDR3 DNA reads as TGTGCCATCAGTGGCGGAGGGCAGGGGGCGCTTGGAAACACCATATATTTT.

The V call is TRBV6-2 or TRBV6-3, the J call TRBJ2-1; 8 nucleotides line up with TRBD2. Germline CDR1 and CDR2: MNHEY and SVGEGT. CDR3 length equals 20 residues. V was pared by 0 bases and J by 7 bases, with 20 bases of the junction left unmatched. The CDR3 protein is CASSYSTGRTTGTSRNEQFF. The CDR3 region has the DNA TGTGCCAGCAGTTACTCCACGGGAAGGACCACCGGGACTAGTAGGAATGAGCAGTTCTTC.

The chain combines TRBV10-3 with TRBJ2-7, with 10 bases fitting TRBD1. CDR3 length: 15 residues. Germline CDR1 is ENHRY and CDR2 is SYGVKD. Trimming at V came to 6 bases and at J to 5 bases, leaving 10 bases not matched to a gene. The CDR3 loop is CAIRQAGTGDHEQYF. CDR3 in DNA: TGTGCCATCAGGCAGGCCGGGACAGGGGATCACGAGCAGTACTTC.

The genes are TRBV6-5 and TRBJ2-1; a weak D match, TRBD2 (6 bases). V was clipped by 5 bases and J by 9 bases, with 14 bases between them. The CDR3 sequence is 13 residues long. Germline V lookup: CDR1 MNHEY, CDR2 SVGAGI. The CDR3 DNA follows: TGTGCCAGCAGTACCCCGGGGGAGATTGAGCAGTTCTTC. Translation: CASSTPGEIEQFF.

The chain links TRBV3-1 (or the pseudogene TRBV3-2) to TRBJ1-2, with D possibly TRBD1 on 6 matching bases. Trimming removed 4 bases from V and 4 bases from J, with 10 bases in between. There are 13 residues in the CDR3. Germline V gene sequence: CDR1 LGHDT, CDR2 YNNKEL (reference sequence). The CDR3 loop reads CASSRDTSYGYTF. CDR3 coding DNA: TGTGCCAGCAGCCGGGACACAAGCTATGGCTACACCTTC.

This chain connects TRBV7-3 to TRBJ2-5; the D gene is possibly TRBD1 (6 bases). The germline CDR1 and CDR2 sequences are SGHTA and FQGTGA. The CDR3 runs 13 residues. V shed 5 bases and J shed 4 bases, with 11 bases lying between them. Written as DNA, the CDR3 is TGTGCCAGCAGCCCAGGGGTACGAGAGACCCAGTACTTC. This sequence encodes CASSPGVRETQYF.

The chain uses TRBV10-3 and TRBJ2-2; D is unclear. Germline V CDR1 and CDR2: ENHRY, SYGVKD. Between the trimmed V and J ends, which lost 8 bases and 5 bases, there was a span of 6 bases. The CDR3 extends over 11 amino acids. For the CDR3, the DNA is TGTGCCATCGGGAATACCGGGGAGCTGTTTTTT. Its protein product is CAIGNTGELFF.

The J gene is TRBJ2-1, the V gene TRBV7-9; no reliable D call. The CDR3 is 13 residues long. CDR1 and CDR2 from the germline V gene are SEHNR and FQNEAQ (reference sequence). The V gene lost 5 bases and the J gene lost 0 bases, with 5 bases spanning the gap. This CDR3 is CASSLNSYNEQFF. DNA of the CDR3: TGTGCCAGCAGCCTCAACTCCTACAATGAGCAGTTCTTC.

The V call is TRBV7-2, the J call TRBJ1-6; D may be TRBD1 (6 bases). Deletions cut 4 bases from V and 2 bases from J, with 18 bases between. Germline CDR1 SGHTA, CDR2 FQGNSA. There are 18 residues in the CDR3. CDR3 loop: CASSYQGGGSAYNSPLHF. DNA of the CDR3: TGTGCCAGCAGCTACCAAGGGGGAGGCAGCGCCTATAATTCACCCCTCCACTTT.

The V and J genes are TRBV13 and TRBJ1-6; D possibly corresponds to TRBD1 (5 bases). CDR1 is PRHDT, CDR2 FYEKMQ, per germline (reference sequence). Trimming left V 3 bases short and J 6 bases short, with 15 bases between. The CDR3 consists of 16 residues. In DNA form, the CDR3 reads TGTGCCAGCAGCTTGGCACGGGGGGTAGGTAATTCACCCCTCCACTTT. This translates into CASSLARGVGNSPLHF.

This chain connects TRBV2 to TRBJ2-6, with D hard to call. Germline V gene sequence: CDR1 SNHLY, CDR2 FYNNEI. CDR3 length: 17 residues. The V gene lost 5 bases and the J gene lost 3 bases, with 17 bases spanning the gap. CDR3 bases: TGTGCCAGCAGTCAGCTCCGTTTGCGAGGTGGGGCCAACGTCCTGACTTTC. Protein sequence: CASSQLRLRGGANVLTF.

Remarks on this clone: One junction end disagrees with the germline gene, perhaps due to a read error. The gene calls are TRBV6-5 and TRBJ1-1; D remains ambiguous. This CDR3 region has 15 residues. Germline CDR1 is MNHEY and CDR2 is SVGAGI. The CDR3 DNA is TGTGCCAGCAGCTACTCGGAGGGAGGATGGACTGAAGCTTTCTTT. Its translation is CASSYSEGGWTEAFF.

V and J are TRBV18 and TRBJ1-3; possible D gene TRBD1, 6 bases. Germline CDR1 is KGHSH and CDR2 is LQKENI. The CDR3 has 15 amino acids. V was pared by 3 bases and J by 4 bases, with 13 bases between. The CDR3 region is CASSPLGGPGNTIYF. The CDR3 region has the DNA TGTGCCAGCTCACCCCTGGGGGGCCCGGGAAACACCATATATTTT.

The J gene is TRBJ2-1, the V gene TRBV12-5; D gene uncertain. The CDR3 runs 11 residues. Germline values: CDR1 LGHNT, CDR2 FRNRAP. V was trimmed by 2 bases and J by 10 bases, leaving 6 bases between them. The CDR3 loop reads CASGLLGEQFF. The CDR3 coding sequence is TGTGCTAGTGGTTTGTTGGGGGAGCAGTTCTTC.

The V call is TRBV7-2, the J call TRBJ1-1; 10 positions match TRBD1. V shed 4 bases and J 5 bases; nucleotides not matched to a gene: 16. This CDR3 has 18 residues. Germline V gives CDR1 SGHTA, CDR2 FQGNSA. The CDR3 loop is CASSSRGTGVGRGTEAFF. The DNA of the CDR3 is TGTGCCAGCAGCTCCCGGGGGACAGGGGTTGGAAGGGGGACTGAAGCTTTCTTT.

The count of this clone is one. The chain couples TRBV5-4 to TRBJ1-2; 10 bases are shared with TRBD1. The germline gives CDR1 SGHNT, CDR2 YYREEE (reference sequence). This CDR3 has 13 amino acids. Losses at the gene ends were 4 bases for V and 7 bases for J; bases not matched to a gene: 4. CDR3 sequence (DNA): TGTGCCAGCAGCCGGGGACAGGGGTTTGGCTACACCTTC. It specifies CASSRGQGFGYTF.

The chain combines TRBV4-2 with TRBJ1-5; D perhaps matches TRBD1 (5 bases). The CDR3 is 15 residues long. V lost 1 base to trimming and J lost 2 bases, with 9 bases between them. Germline V CDR1 and CDR2: LGHNA, YNFKEQ. The DNA of the CDR3 is TGTGCCAGCAGCCAAGGTGGGGGAGGCAATCAGCCCCAGCATTTT. It yields the protein CASSQGGGGNQPQHF.

This clone ranks as medium-sized. The chain uses TRBV6-1 and TRBJ2-1, with 11 bases matching TRBD2. V shed 2 bases, J shed 6 bases, and the junction held 9 bases outside the gene matches. Germline V gene sequence: CDR1 MNHNS, CDR2 SASEGT. The CDR3 sequence is 17 residues long. CDR3 coding DNA: TGTGCCAGCAGTGAATTCGGGCTAGCGGGGGGCCCCAATGAGCAGTTCTTC. This sequence encodes CASSEFGLAGGPNEQFF.

V is TRBV4-1 and J is TRBJ2-3; TRBD2 agrees at 11 bases. V gave up 4 bases and J gave up 7 bases; unmatched junction bases: 7. The germline V gene encodes CDR1 MGHRA and CDR2 YSYEKL. The CDR3 runs to 15 residues. The CDR3 bases are TGCGCCAGCAGCCCCCTAGCGGGGGGACTGAATACGCAGTATTTT. Translated, it gives CASSPLAGGLNTQYF.

The rearrangement joins TRBV19 to TRBJ2-7; the D gene is possibly TRBD1 (6 bases). Germline V gene data show CDR1 as LNHDA and CDR2 as SQIVND (reference sequence). The CDR3 runs 16 residues. The V gene lost 5 bases and the J gene lost 1 base, with 18 bases spanning the gap. In DNA form, the CDR3 reads TGTGCCAGTAGTCCAACCGGGACACCGAGATCCTACGAGCAGTACTTC. It yields the protein CASSPTGTPRSYEQYF.

The chain links TRBV3-1 (or the pseudogene TRBV3-2) to TRBJ1-2; a weak D match, TRBD1 (6 bases). This CDR3 has 13 residues. Trimming shortened V by 5 bases and J by 4 bases, and 11 bases separated the two germline ends. Per the germline V gene, CDR1 is LGHDT and CDR2 is YNNKEL (reference sequence). The CDR3 here is CASSGRGPYGYTF. In DNA form, the CDR3 reads TGTGCCAGCAGCGGCAGGGGACCCTATGGCTACACCTTC.

This clone was seen a few times. The genes are TRBV7-2 and TRBJ2-7, with unresolved D. The CDR3 contains 13 residues. V lost 2 bases to trimming and J lost 5 bases, with 10 bases between them. The germline V gene encodes CDR1 SGHTA and CDR2 FQGNSA. CDR3 protein: CASSLLGLDEQYF. The CDR3 region has the DNA TGTGCCAGCAGCTTATTAGGTTTGGACGAGCAGTACTTC.

This clone was seen once. The chain links TRBV5-1 to TRBJ2-2, with D possibly being TRBD1 (6 bases). The CDR3 spans 15 residues. Germline V gene sequence: CDR1 SGHRS, CDR2 YFSETQ. The V gene lost 4 bases and the J gene lost 1 base, with 11 bases spanning the gap. The CDR3 sequence: CASSLTGRNTGELFF. The CDR3 coding sequence is TGCGCCAGCAGCCTCACAGGGAGGAACACCGGGGAGCTGTTTTTT.

This sequence joins TRBV27 and TRBJ2-3; no reliable D call. Trimming pared 8 bases from V and 2 bases from J, leaving 5 bases between. Germline V CDR1 and CDR2: MNHEY, SMNVEV (reference sequence). The CDR3 is made up of 11 amino acids. The CDR3 reads CASGSTDTQYF. DNA for the CDR3: TGTGCCAGCGGGTCCACAGATACGCAGTATTTT.

V is TRBV29-1 and J is TRBJ2-3; 7 bases fit TRBD1. The germline V gene encodes CDR1 SQVTM and CDR2 ANQGSEA. The length of the CDR3 is 14 residues. The V gene end was trimmed by 6 bases and the J gene end by 0 bases; junction bases not matched to a gene: 6. The CDR3 sequence: CSVPGTDSTDTQYF. CDR3 sequence (DNA): TGCAGCGTACCCGGGACAGACAGCACAGATACGCAGTATTTT.

The chain is built from TRBV7-9 and TRBJ1-5; unclear D gene. This CDR3 contains 17 residues. The germline V gene encodes CDR1 SEHNR and CDR2 FQNEAQ (reference sequence). Trimming took 4 bases from V and 0 from J, leaving 16 bases between them. CDR3 amino acids: CASSSGGGSYSNQPQHF. The CDR3 nucleotides read TGTGCCAGCAGCTCCGGTGGAGGTTCCTATAGCAATCAGCCCCAGCATTTT. The full variable domain, its missing parts supplied by reference TRBV7-9 and TRBJ1-5, is DTGVSQNPRHKITKRGQNVTFRCDPISEHNRLYWYRQTLGQGPEFLTYFQNEAQLEKSRLLSDRFSAERPKGSFSTLEIQRTEQGDSAMYLCASSSGGGSYSNQPQHFGDGTRLSIL.

This sequence joins TRBV7-3 and TRBJ1-6; 8 bases line up with TRBD1. The germline gives CDR1 SGHTA, CDR2 FQGTGA. The CDR3 runs to 17 residues. V shed 4 bases and J 3 bases; nucleotides not matched to a gene: 8. The CDR3 region is CASSSPVDRGYNSPLHF. The CDR3 DNA is TGTGCCAGCAGCTCACCAGTAGACAGGGGCTATAATTCACCCCTCCACTTT.

This clone appeared a single time. The rearrangement joins TRBV7-9 to TRBJ1-1; D unclear. Germline V gives CDR1 SEHNR, CDR2 FQNEAQ (reference sequence). Trimming left V 2 bases short and J 2 bases short, with 9 bases between. CDR3 length: 14 residues. The CDR3 sequence: CASSLNALNTEAFF. The CDR3 DNA is TGTGCCAGCAGCTTAAATGCGCTAAACACTGAAGCTTTCTTT.